This T cell receptor (beta chain) derives from a study of blood T cells in healthy people across ages (dated by TCRdb to about 2015). Looking at the study overall: In model experiments, roughly one uniquely barcoded TCR beta cDNA molecule per two T cells was captured by template switching. To track age-related changes in TCR beta repertoire diversity, the study relied on deep sequencing normalized with unique cDNA molecular identifiers. To avoid experimental bias, donors of different ages were spread randomly across the sequencing lanes. Two additional independent replicas of 1 million unique cDNA reads from the same blood draw were analyzed for two donors (one aged 18 to 29 and one aged 80 or older). Donors were grouped into four age groups: young (average roughly 17 years), middle-aged (less than 40), aged (roughly 67) and long-lived (82).

A remark on this clonotype: What antigen it recognizes has not been identified. No much larger clone is present one base from it, and per-base qualities are unavailable.

The approximately 39 donors, aged roughly 6 to 90 years, were systemically healthy Caucasian individuals from Russia. Each donor gave ten milliliters of peripheral blood, drawn into EDTA-treated Vacutainer tubes. Ficoll-Paque density-gradient centrifugation was used to isolate PBMCs, with at least 7 million per sample. Total RNA, at least 6 micrograms per sample, was extracted from PBMCs with Trizol reagent. For every donor, an aliquot of PBMCs went through flow cytometry to measure the percentages of naive CD45RAhigh/CD27high T cells. Here is what the overall study found, with its caveats: Bulk unsorted PBMC profiling prevented conclusive comparison of naive and antigen-experienced compartments. Because the CMV infection status of the donors was unknown, age-related changes in expanded clonotypes may potentially have been confounded. Observed TCR beta diversity per million T cells fell roughly linearly with age, and a significant reduction was already apparent by age about 38. Total diversity estimates from one million sequenced T cells were considered lower bounds and underestimates. Compared with the aged group, the long-lived group had more naive CD4+ T cells, fewer expanded clones and increased TCR diversity, suggesting age selection. There was a strong correlation between observed TCR beta diversity and the percentage of naive T cells measured by flow cytometry.

Libraries were prepared through 5' RACE. TCRdb records Illumina HiSeq 2500 as the sequencer. A second roughly 7 to 11 cycle PCR used a sample-barcoded 5' primer and a J-beta primer mix. Each TCR beta cDNA molecule received a unique molecular identifier from a template-switch 5' adaptor carrying 12 random nucleotides. Each sample yielded at least 3 million CDR3-containing paired-end reads. First-strand cDNA was synthesized from all RNA with the Mint cDNA synthesis kit, primed by a TRBC-specific oligonucleotide. After uracil-DNA glycosylase treatment, a first 18-cycle PCR used universal primers M1SS and BC2_uni_R on all cDNA. As for the original processing: For normalization, 1 million high-quality reads, each with a distinct molecular identifier, were randomly selected from each sample. Reads sharing molecular identifiers were discarded rather than binned into consensus sequences. MiTCR, set to a Q25 quality threshold and the strictest error-elimination algorithm, was used for CDR3 identification, clonotype clustering and error correction. A nonparametric unseen species model with Euler transformation was used to estimate lower-bound total TCR beta diversity. Clones were called with MiXCR by TCRdb after fastp trimmed the public reads at Q25, and only in-frame beta chains were retained. Each CDR3 protein appears once, grouped with its most common genes and DNA. TCRdb, not the original authors, processed these V and J calls. The sample data list 1.5 million to 2 million distinct CDR3 sequences, and around half of these were observed just once. Approximately 2.1% of the sample comes from the top ten.

The CDR3 runs 12 residues from the cysteine to the phenylalanine. The DNA shown is the 36-base CDR3, in frame from base 1. According to the germline V gene (reference sequence), CDR1 reads DFQATT and CDR2 reads SNEGSKA. The receptor was isolated from a woman in her 40s in good health. The sample taken for sequencing was blood. This chain is built from TRBV20-1 and TRBJ2-4; the central 7 bases match TRBD1. Gene TRBJ2-7 matches the end of the DNA better, so the J call may be wrong. The DNA sequence follows: TGCAGTGCTAGTAGGGGGCAATACGAGCAGTACTTC. It translates to CSASRGQYEQYF.